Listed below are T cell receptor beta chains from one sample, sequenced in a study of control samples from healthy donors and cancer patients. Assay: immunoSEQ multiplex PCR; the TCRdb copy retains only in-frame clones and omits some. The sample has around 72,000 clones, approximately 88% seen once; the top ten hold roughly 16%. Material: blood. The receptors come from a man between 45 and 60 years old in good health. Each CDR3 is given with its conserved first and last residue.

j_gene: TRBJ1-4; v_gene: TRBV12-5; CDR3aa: CASGLVQSTNEKLFF
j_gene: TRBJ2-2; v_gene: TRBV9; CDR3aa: CASSVGGRGTGELFF
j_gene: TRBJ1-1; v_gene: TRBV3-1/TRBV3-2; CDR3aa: CASSQGAGEAFF
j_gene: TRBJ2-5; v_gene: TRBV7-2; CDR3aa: CASSLRETYPQETQYF
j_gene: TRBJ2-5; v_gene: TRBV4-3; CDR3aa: CASSQDMANQETQYF
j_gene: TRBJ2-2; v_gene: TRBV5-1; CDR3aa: CASSLAGNTGELFF
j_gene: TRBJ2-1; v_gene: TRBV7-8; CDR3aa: CASSSRTNNEQFF
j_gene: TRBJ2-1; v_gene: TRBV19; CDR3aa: CASRPTNRGGSYNEQFF
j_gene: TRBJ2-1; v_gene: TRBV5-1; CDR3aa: CASSSTPLAPGYNEQFF
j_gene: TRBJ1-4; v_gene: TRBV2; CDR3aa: CASSGRQALSEKLFF
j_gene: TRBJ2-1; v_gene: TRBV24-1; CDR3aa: CATKPGQGGNEQFF
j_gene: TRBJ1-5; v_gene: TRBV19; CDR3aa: CASSMMGRQGIRQPQHF
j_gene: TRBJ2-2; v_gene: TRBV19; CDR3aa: CASMGRVGSGELFF
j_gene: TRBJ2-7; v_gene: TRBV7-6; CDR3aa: CASSQGLSSYEQYF
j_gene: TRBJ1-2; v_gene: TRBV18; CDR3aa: CASSPPGQGDYGYTF
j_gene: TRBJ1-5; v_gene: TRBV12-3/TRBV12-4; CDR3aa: CASSFQNQPQHF
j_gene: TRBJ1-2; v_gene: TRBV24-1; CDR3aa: CATSDLGQEGIYGYTF
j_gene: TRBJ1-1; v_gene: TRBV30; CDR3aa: CAQKTGGSTEAFF
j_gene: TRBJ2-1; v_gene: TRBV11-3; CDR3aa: CASSLGRGTYNEQFF
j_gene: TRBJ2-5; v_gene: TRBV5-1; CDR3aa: CASSLARTVRSQETQYF
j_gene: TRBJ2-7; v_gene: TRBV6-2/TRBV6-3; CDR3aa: CASSSKTAQIYEQYF
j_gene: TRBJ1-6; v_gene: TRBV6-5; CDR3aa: CASSYTGESGSPLHF
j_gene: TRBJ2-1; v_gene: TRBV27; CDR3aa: CASRGGLAEFYNEQFF
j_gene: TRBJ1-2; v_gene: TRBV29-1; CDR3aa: CSVEEEDGYTF
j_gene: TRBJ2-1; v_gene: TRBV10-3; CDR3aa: CAIGTSGRAELSNEQFF
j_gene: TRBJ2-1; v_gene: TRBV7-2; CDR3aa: CASSPNSLSSYNEQFF
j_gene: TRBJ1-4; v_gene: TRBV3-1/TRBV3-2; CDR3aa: CASSRGHGEKLFF
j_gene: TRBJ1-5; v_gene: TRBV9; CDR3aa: CASSEGQGYSNQPQHF
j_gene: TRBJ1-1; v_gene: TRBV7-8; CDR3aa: CASSSSARLNEAFF
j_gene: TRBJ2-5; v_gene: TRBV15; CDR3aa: CATGTGTSGQETQYF
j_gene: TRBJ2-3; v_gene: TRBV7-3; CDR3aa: CASSTGQGADTQYF
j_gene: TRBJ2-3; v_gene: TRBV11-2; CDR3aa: CASSLGTWSSDTQYF
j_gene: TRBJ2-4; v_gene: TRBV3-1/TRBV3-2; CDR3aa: CASSQDSTPGAKNIQYF
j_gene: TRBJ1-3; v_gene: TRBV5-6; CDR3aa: CASSPDLGSGNTIYF
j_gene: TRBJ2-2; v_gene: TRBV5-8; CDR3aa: CASSLGQGNTGELFF
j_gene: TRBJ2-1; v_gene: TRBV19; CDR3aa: CASRSSSAYNEQFF
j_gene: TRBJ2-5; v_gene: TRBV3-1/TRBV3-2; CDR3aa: CASSQDGAVTWRETQYF
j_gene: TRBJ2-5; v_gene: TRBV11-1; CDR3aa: CASSSGTPLQETQYF
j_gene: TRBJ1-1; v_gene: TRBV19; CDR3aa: CASSIYYSGTGDRTEAFF
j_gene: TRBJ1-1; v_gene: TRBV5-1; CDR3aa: CASSLASDTEAFF
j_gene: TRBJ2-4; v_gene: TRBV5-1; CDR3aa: CASSGGLAVDIQYF
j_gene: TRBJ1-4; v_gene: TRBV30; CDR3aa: CAWSPQGAGEKLFF
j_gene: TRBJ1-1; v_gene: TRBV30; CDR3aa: CAWSVLPAGGIVTEAFF
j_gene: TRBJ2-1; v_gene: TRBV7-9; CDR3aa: CASSPKGTSGDYNEQFF
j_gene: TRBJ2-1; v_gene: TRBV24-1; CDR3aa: CATSDLQNNEQFF
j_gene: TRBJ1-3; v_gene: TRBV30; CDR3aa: CAWSEPGVGNTIYF
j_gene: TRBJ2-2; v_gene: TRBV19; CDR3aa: CASSIGERPGELFF
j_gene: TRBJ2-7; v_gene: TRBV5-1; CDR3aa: CASSPGTIYEQYF
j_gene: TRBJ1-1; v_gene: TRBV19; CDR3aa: CASKLHGMSTEAFF
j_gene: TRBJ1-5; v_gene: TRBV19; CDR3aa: CASSIEPLQKHF
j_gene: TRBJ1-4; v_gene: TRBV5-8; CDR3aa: CASSYPTGGNEKLFF
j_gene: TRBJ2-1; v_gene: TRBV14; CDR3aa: CASSQDRGNEQFF
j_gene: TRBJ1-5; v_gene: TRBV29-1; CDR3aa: CSVGQGNNQPQHF
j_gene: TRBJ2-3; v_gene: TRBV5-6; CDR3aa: CASSSGLSSTDTQYF
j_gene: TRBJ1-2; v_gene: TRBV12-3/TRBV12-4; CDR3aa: CASSLGAADGYTF
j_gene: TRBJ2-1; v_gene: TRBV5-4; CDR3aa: CASSGGRRSSYNEQFF
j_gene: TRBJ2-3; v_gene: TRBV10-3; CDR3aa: CAISTGGPSTDTQYF
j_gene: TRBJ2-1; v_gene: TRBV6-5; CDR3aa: CASSYGQGGLFF
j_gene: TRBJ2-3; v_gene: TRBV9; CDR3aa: CASSVANTSGIRTDTQYF
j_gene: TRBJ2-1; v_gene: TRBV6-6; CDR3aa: CASSRGLAGAGNEQFF